This record looks at one T cell receptor (beta chain) sequence and its context. Its recognized antigen is unknown. Base qualities are not provided; no much larger clone lies one nucleotide away. The germline ends are 12 bases apart after V is trimmed by 2 bases and J by 5 bases. Inclusive of the bounding cysteine and phenylalanine, the CDR3 is 15 residues long. Only the CDR3 DNA is retained, 45 bases long and in frame from the first base. CDR1 and CDR2 are drawn from the germline V gene: WSHSY, SAAADI. This sample is drawn from a study of blood T cell repertoires in COVID-19 (dated by TCRdb to 2019 to 2021). The study in broad terms: Samples covering the acute and convalescent phases of COVID-19 were provided by collaborators in the United States, Italy and Spain. The material from the prospective study consisted of cDNA or gDNA derived from T cells, B-cell-depleted T cells, or PBMCs. The dataset comprised deeply sampled blood TCRbeta repertoires from subjects exposed to, actively infected with, or recovered from COVID-19. The repertoires were released in a freely available public database intended as a resource for research on the immune response to SARS-CoV-2. The samples were drawn from the first 160 participants of the ongoing ImmuneRACE study and from 950 to 1,500 subjects provided by 6 global collaborators. A de-identified subject ID, COVID-19 status, age in years and sex were almost always included in the sample metadata. Where HLA class I and class II types were available, the types were taken from metadata supplied by the sample provider, not from assay-based typing.

TCRbeta CDR3 regions were amplified from genomic DNA by means of the immunoSEQ Assay, a bias-controlled multiplex PCR. Under the source paper's analysis protocol: Nucleated cell counts per sample were estimated from amplification of reference gene primers within the assay. To quantify the absolute abundance of each unique TCRbeta CDR3 rearrangement, sequence reads were collapsed and filtered. For each sample, productive Simpson clonality was calculated by taking the square root of Simpson's diversity index across productive rearrangements. TCRdb mirrors the immuneACCESS table, restricted to in-frame sequences. Some clones are absent from its copies; in checked studies, under half trace to an unresolved V gene, and the reason for the others is unknown. From that table come the V and J calls and clone size; the DNA was used to work out D and trimming. The sample table shows some 70,000 clones, and approximately 92% are seen once. In total, the top ten clones hold around 2.5% of the sample.

Results and caveats for the whole study, not just this receptor: The amount of clinical and demographic metadata varied by source and participant and was provided uncurated.

Collaborating institutions collected whole blood in K2EDTA tubes following their own protocols. For TCRbeta analysis, collaborators shipped samples as frozen whole blood, isolated PBMCs, or DNA extracted from either of those sample types. The material sequenced was peripheral blood. The rearrangement combines TRBV10-2 with TRBJ1-4; TRBD1 could be the D gene, as 5 bases match. This sequence was found in a man in his fifties with acute or convalescent COVID-19. The CDR3 in this case is CASSELGVNNEKLFF. The base sequence is TGCGCCAGCAGTGAGCTAGGGGTAAACAATGAAAAACTGTTTTTT.